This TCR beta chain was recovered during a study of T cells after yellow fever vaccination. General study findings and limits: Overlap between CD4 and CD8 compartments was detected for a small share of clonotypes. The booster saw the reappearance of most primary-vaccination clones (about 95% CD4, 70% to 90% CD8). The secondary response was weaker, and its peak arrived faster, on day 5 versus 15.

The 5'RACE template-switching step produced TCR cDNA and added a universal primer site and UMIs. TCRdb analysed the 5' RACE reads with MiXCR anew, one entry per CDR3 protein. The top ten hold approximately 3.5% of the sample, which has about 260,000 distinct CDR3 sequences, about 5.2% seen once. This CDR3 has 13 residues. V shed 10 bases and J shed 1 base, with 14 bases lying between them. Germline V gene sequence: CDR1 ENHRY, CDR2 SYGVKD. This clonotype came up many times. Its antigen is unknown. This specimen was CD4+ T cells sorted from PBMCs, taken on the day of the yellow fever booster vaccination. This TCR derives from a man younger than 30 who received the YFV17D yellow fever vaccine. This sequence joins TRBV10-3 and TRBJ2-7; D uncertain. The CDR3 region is CATRATLSYEQYF. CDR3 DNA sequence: TGTGCCACCCGGGCTACCCTATCCTACGAGCAGTACTTC.